This T cell receptor (beta chain) is from a study of PD-L1 blockade in urothelial cancer. Study as a whole: Male patients with bladder-origin urothelial cancer numbered about nine tenths of the roughly 29.

Data came from immunoSEQ multiplex PCR; TCRdb stores just in-frame clones and leaves some out. The sample has more than 20,000 clones; around 88% are singletons. The receptor's source is a man aged 50-60 years with urothelial cancer. This sample comprised PBMCs, obtained around atezolizumab (anti-PD-L1) treatment.

The CDR3 sequence is CASSQEIAGAGRDEQYF. Here the CDR3 DNA reads TGCGCCAGCAGCCAAGAAATAGCGGGAGCCGGCCGCGACGAGCAGTACTTC. The chain joins TRBV4-3 to TRBJ2-7; 9 bases agree with TRBD2. Per germline, CDR1 LGHNA and CDR2 YSLEER. J lost 5 bases, V lost 0 bases, and 11 bases had no gene match. There are 17 residues in the CDR3.